This TCR beta chain stems from a study of cytomegalovirus exposure and HLA in healthy donors. For this clone: Antigen unknown.

The CDR3 sequence is 18 residues long. Germline trimming cut 3 bases from V and 4 bases from J; bases unmatched to any gene: 16. The study ran its PCR with 60 Vbeta and 13 Jbeta primers. Authors' methods: The count from a later analysis was some 83 million unique TCR beta chains, approximately 9.9 million of them shared. Measured with immunoSEQ multiplex PCR; TCRdb has only the in-frame clones, and not every one. V and J calls and clone size follow that table, whereas D and trimming were derived from the DNA. The sample carries 180,000 or so clones, around 78% recorded once. Study outcomes and limitations: TCR sequences were mostly rare, though some public TCRs occurred in many donors.

The sample was PBMCs. This receptor was taken from a woman aged 25 to 39 in good health and CMV-seropositive. The rearrangement links TRBV23-1 to TRBJ2-5; TRBD1 aligns across 8 bases. TRBV23-1 is an ORF, and what it does is uncertain. The CDR3: CASSHPDRQGRIGETQYF. The CDR3 DNA is TGCGCCAGCAGTCACCCGGACCGACAGGGGAGGATCGGAGAGACCCAGTACTTC.